These T cell receptor beta chains were read from a single sample in a study of T cell changes during pregnancy in multiple sclerosis. Sequencing was performed with immunoSEQ multiplex PCR; in TCRdb, only in-frame clones are kept and a portion is missing. The sample includes under 55,000 clones, around nine tenths of them seen just once. This specimen was peripheral blood, taken in the first trimester of pregnancy. The receptor source for this set is a female donor with multiple sclerosis, enrolled in a pregnancy study. Each CDR3 is given with its conserved first and last residue.

v_call,j_call,cdr3_aa
TRBV29-1,TRBJ1-2,CSVAEGGYGYTF
TRBV6-1,TRBJ2-1,CASSAQGAHYNEQFF
TRBV19,TRBJ2-6,CASRIQGSGANVLTF
TRBV21-1,TRBJ1-5,CASSNPTGGNQPQHF
TRBV27,TRBJ2-2,CASSLSPGQGDTGELFF
TRBV19,TRBJ2-2,CASSWTITGELFF
TRBV19,TRBJ1-4,CASSIGPSGFRLFF
TRBV5-1,TRBJ1-3,CASSFGDTIYF
TRBV5-1,TRBJ2-3,CASSGGSLAGGTDTQYF
TRBV21-1,TRBJ1-2,CASSKGGSDRAYGYTF
TRBV10-3,TRBJ2-7,CAISDSVPAYEQYF
TRBV4-3,TRBJ1-1,CASSQDSGRGNTEAFF
TRBV6-1,TRBJ1-2,CASRWSADYGYTF
TRBV9,TRBJ1-2,CASSRQGSWYGYTF
TRBV2,TRBJ2-2,CASSEGGAATNTGELFF
TRBV5-1,TRBJ2-7,CASSAGTGPGVSYEQYF